Shown below are 6 T cell receptor beta chains from a single sample sequenced in a study of blood T cell repertoires in COVID-19. Measured with immunoSEQ multiplex PCR; TCRdb has only the in-frame clones, and not every one. The sample lists 200,000 to 250,000 clones, around four fifths occurring once. What was sequenced was peripheral blood. Receptors were obtained from a woman older than 75 with active or convalescent COVID-19.

Details on this clone: No conserved phenylalanine or tryptophan ends this CDR3, so it is likely a read error. The DNA is left out, because the CDR3 cannot be placed on it with certainty; the CDR3 is given as TCRdb lists it. The gene calls are TRBV2 and TRBJ1-2; TRBD1 is the table's D call, not checked against the DNA. Germline CDR1 SNHLY, CDR2 FYNNEI. The CDR3 contains 10 residues when both ends are counted. CDR3 sequence: CASSEAHTSI.

This chain connects TRBV18 to TRBJ2-1, with 9 bases identical to TRBD2. CDR1 and CDR2 (germline): KGHSH, LQKENI. The length of the CDR3 is 17 residues. V was clipped by 1 base and J by 5 bases; unmatched bases: 9. Here the CDR3 DNA reads TGTGCCAGCTCACCACGGCTGGCGGGAGGGCCAGACAATGAGCAGTTCTTC. Residues: CASSPRLAGGPDNEQFF. Full variable domain (remainder filled in from reference TRBV18 and TRBJ2-1): NAGVMQNPRHLVRRRGQEARLRCSPMKGHSHVYWYRQLPEEGLKFMVYLQKENIIDESGMPKERFSAEFPKEGPSILRIQQVVRGDSAAYFCASSPRLAGGPDNEQFFGPGTRLTVL.

This clone is a singleton in its sample. This chain connects TRBV7-2 to TRBJ2-2; 8 bases agree with TRBD1. The CDR3 totals 16 residues. The V gene's germline CDR1 is SGHTA and CDR2 FQGNSA. V lost 5 bases and J lost 0; bases outside the gene matches: 5. The CDR3 here is CASSAFRGPNTGELFF. The DNA of the CDR3 is TGTGCCAGCAGCGCATTCAGGGGGCCGAACACCGGGGAGCTGTTTTTT.

The rearrangement joins TRBV7-3 to TRBJ2-1; 9 bases are a match to TRBD2. V lost 2 bases to trimming and J lost 6 bases; unmatched junction nucleotides: 11. Germline CDR1 and CDR2: SGHTA and FQGTGA. This CDR3 comprises 17 residues. The CDR3 region has the DNA TGTGCCAGCAGCTTAGCGGGAGGGCAGACCCGACGCAATGAGCAGTTCTTC. Translating gives CASSLAGGQTRRNEQFF. The full variable domain, completed using reference TRBV7-3 and TRBJ2-1, is GAGVSQTPSNKVTEKGKYVELRCDPISGHTALYWYRQSLGQGPEFLIYFQGTGAADDSGLPNDRFFAVRPEGSVSTLKIQRTERGDSAVYLCASSLAGGQTRRNEQFFGPGTRLTVL.

The chain joins TRBV18 to TRBJ2-1; TRBD2 is a possible D gene (5 bases). The CDR3 length is 17 residues. The germline V gene has CDR1 KGHSH and CDR2 LQKENI. V was trimmed by 2 bases and J by 5 bases, leaving 19 bases between them. The CDR3 DNA follows: TGTGCCAGCTCACCAGAGAGGGTGGCCGCAGTCCACAATGAGCAGTTCTTC. Amino acid sequence: CASSPERVAAVHNEQFF.

The V call is TRBV11-3, the J call TRBJ1-6, with D possibly TRBD1 on 5 matching bases. The CDR3 length is 17 residues. Germline V gene lookup returns CDR1 SGHNT and CDR2 YENEEA. The germline V and J ends were trimmed by 5 bases and 5 bases, with 19 bases remaining between them. CDR3 region: CASSRRGGLTDNSPLHF. CDR3 coding DNA: TGTGCCAGCAGCCGCCGGGGGGGACTTACCGATAATTCACCCCTCCACTTT. Using reference TRBV11-3 and TRBJ1-6 for the parts outside the CDR3, the full variable domain is EAGVVQSPRYKIIEKKQPVAFWCNPISGHNTLYWYLQNLGQGPELLIRYENEEAVDDSQLPKDRFSAERLKGVDSTLKIQPAELGDSAVYLCASSRRGGLTDNSPLHFGNGTRLTVT.